This TCR beta chain was identified during a study of shared clonotypes between healthy human individuals. Sequencing was performed with immunoSEQ multiplex PCR; in TCRdb, only in-frame clones are kept and a portion is missing. The sample has approximately 700,000 clones, about 80% seen once. Into CD45RA+ naive and CD45RA-negative memory subsets, the CD4+ cells were split. This CDR3 region has 14 residues. CDR1 is SNHLY, CDR2 FYNNEI, per germline. V gave up 6 bases and J gave up 6 bases; unmatched junction bases: 10. Only one count was recorded for this clone. The V gene is TRBV2, the J gene TRBJ2-7; 8 bases match TRBD1. The sample consisted of memory CD4+ T cells sorted from blood. Noted subset: CD45RA-negative fraction. This sequence was found in a woman aged 25 to 39 in good health. CDR3 sequence: CASRDSGTGSEQYF. The CDR3 DNA follows: TGTGCCAGCAGGGATTCCGGGACAGGTAGCGAGCAGTACTTC.